This T cell receptor (beta chain) derives from a study of beta chain features in type 1 diabetes. Sorting gave populations that all exceeded 98% purity. Investigators reverse transcribed all isolated RNA, so they sequenced expressed TCRB transcripts. Some 3.6 million reads were obtained on average from naive, central memory and regulatory T cell samples. Method: immunoSEQ multiplex PCR; TCRdb's copy keeps in-frame clones and lacks some. The sample shows about 900,000 clones, around a sixth of them seen only once. Germline V lookup: CDR1 SEHNR, CDR2 FQNEAQ (reference sequence). The V segment lost 7 bases and the J segment 1 base; nucleotides outside the gene matches: 2. This CDR3 is 15 amino acids long.

This sequence originates from a young woman in good health. The chain carries TRBV7-9 and TRBJ2-2; 11 nucleotides align to TRBD2. Sequencing used naive CD4+ T cells from blood. The CDR3 protein is CASNGLAGNTGELFF. The DNA of the CDR3 is TGTGCCAGCAACGGACTAGCGGGGAACACCGGGGAGCTGTTTTTT.